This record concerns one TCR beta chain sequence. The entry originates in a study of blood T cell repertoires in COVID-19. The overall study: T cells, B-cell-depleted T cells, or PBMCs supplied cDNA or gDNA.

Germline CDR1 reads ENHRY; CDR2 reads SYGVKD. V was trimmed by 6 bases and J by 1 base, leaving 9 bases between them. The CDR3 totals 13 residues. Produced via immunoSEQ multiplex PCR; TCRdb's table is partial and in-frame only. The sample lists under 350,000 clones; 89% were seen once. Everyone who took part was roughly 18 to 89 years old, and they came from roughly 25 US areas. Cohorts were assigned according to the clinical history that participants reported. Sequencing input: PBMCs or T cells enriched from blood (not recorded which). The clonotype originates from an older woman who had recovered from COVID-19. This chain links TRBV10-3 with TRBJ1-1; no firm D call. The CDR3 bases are TGTGCCATCAGACAGCCAGAGAACACTGAAGCTTTCTTT. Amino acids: CAIRQPENTEAFF.